These 15 T cell receptor beta chains were all obtained from the same sample, sequenced in a study of blood T cell repertoires in COVID-19. Repertoires were generated with immunoSEQ multiplex PCR, while TCRdb's copy carries only in-frame clones and drops some. The sample records under 300,000 clones, roughly nine tenths being singletons. Sequenced input: PBMCs or T cells enriched from blood (not recorded which). These receptors originate from a woman aged 18-29 years who had recovered from COVID-19.

The chain joins TRBV28 to TRBJ1-6; D is perhaps TRBD1 (6 bases). V was clipped by 6 bases and J by 7 bases, with 10 bases between them. The CDR3 is made up of 13 amino acids. The V gene's germline CDR1 is MDHEN and CDR2 SYDVKM. CDR3 region: CASRGQGNSPLHF. CDR3 sequence (DNA): TGTGCCAGCAGGGGGCAGGGGAATTCACCCCTCCACTTT. Variable domain in full (rest from reference TRBV28 and TRBJ1-6): DVKVTQSSRYLVKRTGEKVFLECVQDMDHENMFWYRQDPGLGLRLIYFSYDVKMKEKGDIPEGYSVSREKKERFSLILESASTNQTSMYLCASRGQGNSPLHFGNGTRLTVT.

This clone has a single count. The V gene is TRBV2, the J gene TRBJ2-3; D is unclear. The length of the CDR3 is 15 residues. Germline CDR1 reads SNHLY; CDR2 reads FYNNEI. Trimming removed 1 base at V and 4 bases at J, with 12 bases between. The chain's CDR3 is CASSEDGLPPDTQYF. Here the CDR3 DNA reads TGTGCCAGCAGTGAAGATGGGCTGCCTCCAGATACGCAGTATTTT.

The genes are TRBV3-1 (or the pseudogene TRBV3-2) and TRBJ2-7; D not resolved. V shed 1 base and J shed 0 bases, with 7 bases lying between them. This CDR3 has 14 amino acids. In germline, CDR1 is LGHDT, CDR2 YNNKEL (reference sequence). This CDR3 is CASSQVESSYEQYF. CDR3 sequence (DNA): TGTGCCAGCAGCCAAGTGGAGAGCTCCTACGAGCAGTACTTC.

The chain uses TRBV24-1 and TRBJ2-1; no clear D gene. Germline V gene data show CDR1 as KGHDR and CDR2 as SFDVKD. The V gene lost 2 bases and the J gene lost 8 bases, with 12 bases spanning the gap. The CDR3 length is 14 residues. The CDR3 DNA reads TGTGCCACCAGTGATTCCGGCCGCGGCGATGAGCAGTTCTTC. It is translated as CATSDSGRGDEQFF.

The rearrangement uses TRBV27 and TRBJ2-4, with D maybe TRBD1 (5 bases). The CDR3 loop spans 15 amino acids. The V gene's germline CDR1 is MNHEY and CDR2 SMNVEV (reference sequence). Trimming left V 7 bases short and J 5 bases short, with 18 bases between. Here the CDR3 reads CASTPLPTGQNIQYF. The CDR3 DNA reads TGTGCCAGCACCCCCCTCCCCACAGGCCAAAACATTCAGTACTTC.

The chain employs TRBV15 and TRBJ1-2; 8 positions match TRBD1. Germline V gene sequence: CDR1 LNHNV, CDR2 YYDKDF (reference sequence). The V gene end was trimmed by 1 base and the J gene end by 4 bases; junction bases not matched to a gene: 5. The CDR3 runs 15 residues. The CDR3 here is CATSRGQGWGYGYTF. CDR3 nucleotide sequence: TGTGCCACCAGCAGAGGACAGGGGTGGGGCTATGGCTACACCTTC.

This sequence joins TRBV3-1 (or the pseudogene TRBV3-2) and TRBJ2-2; 15 nucleotides align to TRBD2. J gave up 3 bases and V 4 bases, and 3 bases lay outside the gene matches. Germline lookup yields CDR1 LGHDT and CDR2 YNNKEL (reference sequence). The CDR3 spans 17 residues. CDR3 protein: CASSPGLAGGDTGELFF. The CDR3 region has the DNA TGTGCCAGCAGCCCGGGACTAGCGGGGGGCGACACCGGGGAGCTGTTTTTT.

V usage is TRBV28 and J usage is TRBJ1-5; D possibly corresponds to TRBD1 (5 bases). The CDR3 has 15 residues. Germline V CDR1 and CDR2: MDHEN, SYDVKM. Trimming took off 6 bases at V and 0 bases at J, with 12 bases between the two ends. The CDR3 sequence: CASRGGVRSNQPQHF. CDR3 coding DNA: TGTGCCAGCAGGGGAGGGGTGCGTAGCAATCAGCCCCAGCATTTT.

V usage is TRBV2 and J usage is TRBJ2-3; D might be TRBD2 (6 bases). The CDR3 totals 14 residues. V was trimmed by 3 bases and J by 2 bases, leaving 9 bases between them. Germline assignment: CDR1 SNHLY and CDR2 FYNNEI. The CDR3 sequence: CASSEGGDTDTQYF. The CDR3 DNA is TGTGCCAGCAGTGAGGGCGGGGACACAGATACGCAGTATTTT.

The chain couples TRBV9 to TRBJ2-5; 14 bases match TRBD2. The CDR3 covers 16 residues. Germline CDR1 is SGDLS and CDR2 is YYNGEE. J lost 4 bases, V lost 3 bases, and 5 bases had no gene match. CDR3: CASSAPGLAGVETQYF. The CDR3 nucleotides read TGTGCCAGCAGCGCCCCGGGACTAGCGGGGGTAGAGACCCAGTACTTC. The full variable domain, rest sourced from reference TRBV9 and TRBJ2-5, is DSGVTQTPKHLITATGQRVTLRCSPRSGDLSVYWYQQSLDQGLQFLIQYYNGEERAKGNILERFSAQQFPDLHSELNLSSLELGDSALYFCASSAPGLAGVETQYFGPGTRLLVL.

There are a few counts of this clone. The J gene is TRBJ1-2, the V gene TRBV25-1; the match to TRBD1 covers 7 bases. The V gene end was trimmed by 3 bases and the J gene end by 8 bases; junction bases not matched to a gene: 6. The CDR3 covers 13 residues. CDR1 MGHDK and CDR2 SYGVNS come from the germline V gene. This chain's CDR3 is CASSDSGGTGYTF. The CDR3 DNA sequence: TGTGCCAGCAGTGATTCAGGGGGGACGGGCTACACCTTC.

The chain has TRBV27 and TRBJ1-2; a possible D gene is TRBD1 (6 bases). The V gene's germline CDR1 is MNHEY and CDR2 SMNVEV (reference sequence). The V end was cut by 2 bases, the J end by 4 bases, with 14 bases between. The CDR3 has 15 amino acids. DNA for the CDR3: TGTGCCAGCAGTTTAAAACAGGGTCAGGGCTATGGCTACACCTTC. Amino acid sequence: CASSLKQGQGYGYTF.

The rearrangement links TRBV3-1 (or the pseudogene TRBV3-2) to TRBJ1-4; a weak D match, TRBD1 (6 bases). V lost 2 bases and J lost 7, with 11 bases in between. Per germline, CDR1 LGHDT and CDR2 YNNKEL (reference sequence). The CDR3 spans 14 residues. The CDR3 loop is CASSQHREGEKLFF. The CDR3 nucleotides are TGTGCCAGCAGCCAACACAGGGAGGGTGAAAAACTGTTTTTT.

CDR3 sequence reads: CASRNRFGEKLFF. Written as DNA, the CDR3 is TGTGCCAGCAGGAACAGGTTCGGGGAAAAACTGTTTTTT. The gene calls are TRBV5-6 and TRBJ1-4; D possibly corresponds to TRBD1 (5 bases). V lost 5 bases to trimming and J lost 8 bases, with 13 bases between them. Germline V lookup: CDR1 SGHDT, CDR2 YYEEEE. The length of the CDR3 is 13 residues.

CDR3 in amino acids: CASSPSTGGFQPQHF. The CDR3 nucleotides read TGTGCCAGCAGCCCTTCGACAGGGGGCTTTCAGCCCCAGCATTTT. The chain employs TRBV9 and TRBJ1-5; 10 nucleotides align to TRBD1. CDR1 SGDLS and CDR2 YYNGEE come from the germline V gene. V lost 4 bases, J lost 6 bases, and 7 bases stayed unmatched. CDR3 length equals 15 residues.